This is a list of T cell receptor beta chains from one sample in a study of blood T cell repertoires in COVID-19. Only in-frame clones appear in the TCRdb table, and some are missing; sequencing was by immunoSEQ multiplex PCR. This table holds fewer than 250,000 clones, 83% found once. Specimen: PBMCs or T cells enriched from blood (not recorded which). The receptors here all came from a woman aged 40 to 50 who had been exposed to COVID-19. Both conserved end residues are trimmed from each CDR3.

CDR3aa: ASRRQGLVDTEAF; j_gene: TRBJ1-1; v_gene: TRBV2
CDR3aa: ASSQEGTGVRGHIQY; j_gene: TRBJ2-4; v_gene: TRBV3-1/TRBV3-2
CDR3aa: ASSLGGGNSPLH; j_gene: TRBJ1-6; v_gene: TRBV28
CDR3aa: ASSTQGSSGNTIY; j_gene: TRBJ1-3; v_gene: TRBV9
CDR3aa: ASTTNSGADYEQY; j_gene: TRBJ2-7; v_gene: TRBV5-4
CDR3aa: ASSPTSGGADTQY; j_gene: TRBJ2-3; v_gene: TRBV3-1/TRBV3-2
CDR3aa: ASSSGQEPYEQY; j_gene: TRBJ2-7; v_gene: TRBV5-1
CDR3aa: ASSEQNQQETQY; j_gene: TRBJ2-5; v_gene: TRBV6-1
CDR3aa: ASSPAGDRGNSPLH; j_gene: TRBJ1-6; v_gene: TRBV27
CDR3aa: ASSQGQGSSEAF; j_gene: TRBJ1-1; v_gene: TRBV7-3
CDR3aa: ASSVSVSPLH; j_gene: TRBJ1-6; v_gene: TRBV7-2
CDR3aa: AGAPYYNSPLH; j_gene: TRBJ1-6; v_gene: TRBV28
CDR3aa: ASSVRGTGTTGELF; j_gene: TRBJ2-2; v_gene: TRBV9
CDR3aa: ASSLGQGDTGELF; j_gene: TRBJ2-2; v_gene: TRBV7-3
CDR3aa: ASSPLLSGANVLT; j_gene: TRBJ2-6; v_gene: TRBV28
CDR3aa: ASSKTDSGNTIY; j_gene: TRBJ1-3; v_gene: TRBV18
CDR3aa: ASSQTGTRDNSPLH; j_gene: TRBJ1-6; v_gene: TRBV4-2
CDR3aa: ASSLEDGKNSPLH; j_gene: TRBJ1-6; v_gene: TRBV13
CDR3aa: AWSPSADTQY; j_gene: TRBJ2-3; v_gene: TRBV30
CDR3aa: ASSLGTSGGPAQETQY; j_gene: TRBJ2-5; v_gene: TRBV5-1
CDR3aa: ASSHNVGQGPSDTQY; j_gene: TRBJ2-3; v_gene: TRBV7-8
CDR3aa: AWGPSNEKLF; j_gene: TRBJ1-4; v_gene: TRBV30
CDR3aa: ASSLRTETQY; j_gene: TRBJ2-5; v_gene: TRBV7-8
CDR3aa: ASSLQGQGNEKLF; j_gene: TRBJ1-4; v_gene: TRBV5-1